The following is a T cell receptor (beta chain) sequence with its context. The antigen is undetermined. Lacking the conserved final phenylalanine or tryptophan, this CDR3 likely reflects a read error. CD25-based Treg depletion was applied to purified naive CD4+ T cells. Full-length variable regions came from constant-region reverse primers plus semi-nested Nested Universal Primer A PCR. TCRdb re-analysed the 5' RACE reads in MiXCR, keeping a single row per CDR3 protein. The table has some 10,000 distinct CDR3 sequences, around 49% seen once. Study-wide results and caveats: Larger-cohort validation covered only one TCR beta V-J rearrangement.

The receptor was derived from a female donor with breast cancer. The specimen was tumor-infiltrating naive CD4+ T cells sorted from the breast tumor. The sample's subset: naive CD4+ T cells, CD4+CD45RA+CD25-.

The CDR3 bases are TGCGCCAGCAGCTTAAACACCATGAACACTGAAGCTTTCTCT. This codes for CASSLNTMNTEAFS. The gene calls are TRBV5-1 and TRBJ1-1; D uncertain. The CDR3 is made up of 14 amino acids. V lost 2 bases and J lost 0, with 8 bases in between. The germline V gene encodes CDR1 SGHRS and CDR2 YFSETQ.